The subject of this entry is one T cell receptor (beta chain). V dropped 0 bases and J dropped 0 bases, with 12 bases sitting between them. The CDR3 is 17 residues long. The germline V gene encodes CDR1 MGHRA and CDR2 YSYEKL. This sample stems from a study of blood T cell repertoires in COVID-19. The data were produced by immunoSEQ multiplex PCR, yet TCRdb's version contains in-frame clones alone and is incomplete. The sample lists around 260,000 clones, 90% to 95% occurring once. Source material: peripheral blood. The V call is TRBV4-1, the J call TRBJ2-1; D is perhaps TRBD1 (5 bases). This clonotype originated in a woman in her 30s with COVID-19, enrolled during active disease. This CDR3 reads CASSQDVRVSSYNEQFF. CDR3 coding DNA: TGCGCCAGCAGCCAAGACGTCAGGGTGAGCTCCTACAATGAGCAGTTCTTC.